The present T cell receptor beta chain was sequenced within a study of identical twins. TCRdb ran MiXCR on the 5' RACE reads and lists one entry per CDR3 protein. The table shows about 260,000 distinct CDR3 sequences, with around 6.6% occurring only once. The CDR3 runs to 14 residues. CDR1 and CDR2 (germline): MNHNS, SASEGT. Points from the study as a whole: Rather than following the same donors, the conclusions depended on cross-sectional statistical analysis.

This clonotype was seen a few times. Antigen: not known. The sample was also linked to a second study, of yellow fever vaccine responses in identical twins.

The sequencing input was memory (CD45RO+) T cells sorted from blood. The V call is TRBV6-1, the J call TRBJ2-7, with TRBD1 matching 9 bases. The receptor comes from a woman younger than 35 in good health. CDR3 in DNA: TGTGCCAGCAGAGAAGTGGGACAGGGCTACGAGCAGTACGTC. It yields the protein CASREVGQGYEQYV.